This entry lists 16 T cell receptor beta chains sequenced from one sample in a study of blood T cell repertoires in COVID-19. Libraries were prepared by immunoSEQ multiplex PCR; TCRdb keeps only in-frame clonotypes and omits some of them. The table has around 93,000 clones, roughly 82% seen once. The sample was peripheral blood. The receptors derive from a man older than 75 with acute or convalescent COVID-19.

This sequence joins TRBV28 and TRBJ1-3; D is unclear. The V gene's germline CDR1 is MDHEN and CDR2 SYDVKM. V was pared by 5 bases and J by 5 bases, with 10 bases between. This CDR3 has 13 residues. CDR3 bases: TGTGCCAGCAGTAGACACCAGAGAAACACCATATATTTT. Residues: CASSRHQRNTIYF.

CDR3 sequence reads: CASSLGGGRFMNTEAFF. The CDR3 nucleotides read TGTGCCAGCAGCTTAGGTGGAGGACGATTCATGAACACTGAAGCTTTCTTT. This chain connects TRBV13 to TRBJ1-1; D is uncertain. CDR3 size: 17 residues. The V gene's germline CDR1 is PRHDT and CDR2 FYEKMQ (reference sequence). The V gene lost 0 bases and the J gene lost 0 bases, with 14 bases spanning the gap.

The chain has TRBV7-2 and TRBJ1-2, with 7 bases aligning to TRBD1. The junction had 4 bases not matched to a gene; V was cut back by 8 bases and J by 7 bases. Looked up from germline, CDR1 is SGHTA and CDR2 is FQGNSA. The CDR3 totals 11 residues. The CDR3 loop reads CASGYRGGYTF. CDR3 nucleotide sequence: TGTGCCAGCGGTTACAGGGGTGGCTACACCTTC.

Here the CDR3 DNA reads TGCAGCGTCGTGGGGGGGACAGGGGATACTGAAGCTTTCTTT. Encoded protein: CSVVGGTGDTEAFF. The rearrangement links TRBV29-1 to TRBJ1-1, with 10 positions matching TRBD1. V was pared by 6 bases and J by 5 bases, with 9 bases of the junction left unmatched. CDR1 SQVTM and CDR2 ANQGSEA come from the germline V gene. CDR3 length: 14 residues.

J is TRBJ1-5 and V is TRBV7-2; D gene uncertain. V shed 4 bases and J shed 5 bases, with 15 bases lying between them. This CDR3 has 15 residues. CDR1 and CDR2 (germline): SGHTA, FQGNSA. The CDR3 here is CASSSSGLQHQPQHF. The CDR3 region has the DNA TGTGCCAGCAGCTCATCAGGCCTCCAACATCAGCCCCAGCATTTT.

J is TRBJ1-1 and V is TRBV24-1, with 10 bases lining up with TRBD1. CDR1 and CDR2 from the germline V gene are KGHDR and SFDVKD. The CDR3 totals 13 residues. J lost 4 bases, V lost 9 bases, and 4 bases had no gene match. CDR3 DNA sequence: TGTGCCACCGAGGGACAGGGGCCCACTGAAGCTTTCTTT. Translated: CATEGQGPTEAFF.

This clone has only a few counts. The chain joins TRBV5-1 to TRBJ2-1, with TRBD2 matching 9 bases. V lost 0 bases to trimming and J lost 6 bases; unmatched junction nucleotides: 7. Per germline, CDR1 SGHRS and CDR2 YFSETQ. The CDR3 is 16 amino acids. The CDR3 sequence is CASSLAGGLAGNEQFF. The CDR3 DNA reads TGCGCCAGCAGCTTGGCGGGGGGACTAGCAGGCAATGAGCAGTTCTTC.

The chain carries TRBV12-3 or TRBV12-4 and TRBJ2-7; TRBD2 aligns across 11 bases. The CDR3 covers 13 residues. The V gene end was trimmed by 7 bases and the J gene end by 7 bases; junction bases not matched to a gene: 6. CDR3 sequence reads: CASTLAGGREQYF. CDR3 DNA sequence: TGTGCCAGCACCTTAGCGGGGGGGAGGGAGCAGTACTTC.

This clone was seen a few times. The chain joins TRBV5-1 to TRBJ2-5; a possible D gene is TRBD2 (6 bases). The CDR3 loop spans 15 amino acids. Germline V gene sequence: CDR1 SGHRS, CDR2 YFSETQ. V was clipped by 3 bases and J by 1 base, with 13 bases between them. The CDR3 DNA is TGCGCCAGCAGCTCACCGGACGGGGGCCAAGAGACCCAGTACTTC. Protein product: CASSSPDGGQETQYF.

V usage is TRBV2 and J usage is TRBJ1-5; TRBD1 is a possible D gene (5 bases). Germline CDR1 reads SNHLY; CDR2 reads FYNNEI. This CDR3 has 12 residues. Trimming removed 2 bases at V and 7 bases at J, with 6 bases between. CDR3 region: CASSERGQPQHF. The DNA of the CDR3 is TGTGCCAGCAGTGAAAGGGGACAGCCCCAGCATTTT.

A word on this clone: Other DNA sequences in the sample encode the same CDR3. This chain uses TRBV24-1 with TRBJ2-2, with D possibly TRBD1 on 5 matching bases. The CDR3 runs 14 residues. V was shortened by 3 bases and J by 1 base, with 5 bases between the two germline ends. The germline V gene has CDR1 KGHDR and CDR2 SFDVKD. The CDR3 DNA is TGTGCCACCAGTGATAGGGGGAACACCGGGGAGCTGTTTTTT. The encoded protein is CATSDRGNTGELFF.

This sequence joins TRBV7-9 and TRBJ1-5; D is unresolved. CDR1 is SEHNR and CDR2 is FQNEAQ in the germline V gene (reference sequence). The CDR3 length is 13 residues. The V end lost 5 bases, the J end lost 4 bases, and 9 bases lay between the germline ends. The CDR3 DNA reads as TGTGCCAGCAGCGAACGCACAAATCAGCCCCAGCATTTT. Protein product: CASSERTNQPQHF.

In the case of this clone: Sequence at one end of the junction differs from germline and may be a read error. The chain employs TRBV6-5 and TRBJ2-7; weak D call: TRBD2 (5 bases). The V gene's germline CDR1 is MNHEY and CDR2 SVGAGI. This CDR3 comprises 14 residues. CDR3 nucleotide sequence: TGTGCCAGCAGTAACTCCGGGATCACCTACGAGCAGTACTTC. Encoded protein: CASSNSGITYEQYF.

V usage is TRBV6-2 or TRBV6-3 and J usage is TRBJ1-2; no clear D gene. The germline CDR1 and CDR2 sequences are MNHEY and SVGEGT. This CDR3 is 15 amino acids long. V lost 5 bases and J lost 1, with 14 bases in between. For the CDR3, the DNA is TGTGCCAGCAGTGATACAGAAGACGATAACTATGGCTACACCTTC. This gives the protein CASSDTEDDNYGYTF.

This CDR3 is CASSFRDRARETQYF. DNA of the CDR3: TGTGCCAGCAGTTTCCGGGACAGGGCTCGAGAGACCCAGTACTTC. The chain uses TRBV27 and TRBJ2-5, with 9 bases matching TRBD1. CDR1 and CDR2 (germline): MNHEY, SMNVEV (reference sequence). V shed 3 bases and J 4 bases; nucleotides not matched to a gene: 6. The CDR3 loop spans 15 amino acids.

A single count supports this clone. The genes are TRBV28 and TRBJ2-7; 13 nucleotides line up with TRBD2. The CDR3 runs to 15 residues. Trimming removed 5 bases from V and 4 bases from J; junction bases left unmatched: 5. The V gene's germline CDR1 is MDHEN and CDR2 SYDVKM. For the CDR3, the DNA is TGTGCCAGCAGTATCCAGACTAGCGGGAGGTACGAGCAGTACTTC. This encodes CASSIQTSGRYEQYF.